The 5 T cell receptor beta chains listed next were all sequenced from one sample in a study of radiation and T cells in renal cell carcinoma. Stated time point: blood 4 weeks post-SBRT, at nephrectomy. Treatment specified: 15 Gy SBRT to primary tumor, nephrectomy 4 weeks later. Generated by immunoSEQ multiplex PCR, the TCRdb table keeps only in-frame clones and is missing some. The data show about 43,000 clones, 82% seen once. This specimen consisted of blood, obtained from a patient whose treatment included radiotherapy and nephrectomy. The receptor source for this set is a woman in her 70s with renal cell carcinoma.

V and J are TRBV14 and TRBJ2-1, with D perhaps TRBD2 (6 bases). The CDR3 has 16 residues. Germline CDR1 reads SGHDN; CDR2 reads FVKESK. Trimming removed 5 bases from V and 8 bases from J, with 22 bases in between. The CDR3 nucleotides are TGTGCCAGCAGCTTAGGCTGGGACTCCCCCGAGGATGAGCAGTTCTTC. Translating gives CASSLGWDSPEDEQFF.

This sequence joins TRBV5-1 and TRBJ1-2; 7 nucleotides match TRBD1. V was pared by 4 bases and J by 0 bases, with 6 bases of the junction left unmatched. Germline V CDR1 and CDR2: SGHRS, YFSETQ. The CDR3 is made up of 15 amino acids. CDR3: CASSANRGANYGYTF. CDR3 nucleotides: TGCGCCAGCAGCGCGAACAGGGGCGCTAACTATGGCTACACCTTC. Together with reference TRBV5-1 and TRBJ1-2, the CDR3 gives the full variable domain: KAGVTQTPRYLIKTRGQQVTLSCSPISGHRSVSWYQQTPGQGLQFLFEYFSETQRNKGNFPGRFSGRQFSNSRSEMNVSTLELGDSALYLCASSANRGANYGYTFGSGTRLTVV.

The V and J genes are TRBV9 and TRBJ2-2, with 7 nucleotides matching TRBD1. V shed 1 base, J shed 7 bases, and the junction held 10 bases outside the gene matches. The CDR3 sequence is 16 residues long. Germline lookup yields CDR1 SGDLS and CDR2 YYNGEE. This CDR3 reads CASSVRQGVTDGELFF. The CDR3 DNA sequence: TGTGCCAGCAGCGTAAGGCAGGGGGTAACGGACGGGGAGCTGTTTTTT. Filled out from reference TRBV9 and TRBJ2-2, the complete variable domain reads DSGVTQTPKHLITATGQRVTLRCSPRSGDLSVYWYQQSLDQGLQFLIQYYNGEERAKGNILERFSAQQFPDLHSELNLSSLELGDSALYFCASSVRQGVTDGELFFGEGSRLTVL.

Only one count was recorded for this clone. The chain employs TRBV10-3 and TRBJ2-5; the D is unclear. Trimming shortened V by 4 bases and J by 0 bases, and 12 bases separated the two germline ends. Germline-derived CDR1 and CDR2 are ENHRY and SYGVKD. This CDR3 contains 15 residues. The CDR3 is CAISAGPTDQETQYF. Here the CDR3 DNA reads TGTGCCATCAGTGCCGGCCCCACCGACCAAGAGACCCAGTACTTC.

The chain uses TRBV5-1 and TRBJ2-1, with 9 bases identical to TRBD2. The V gene end was trimmed by 4 bases and the J gene end by 9 bases; junction bases not matched to a gene: 17. Germline V gene sequence: CDR1 SGHRS, CDR2 YFSETQ. This CDR3 is built from 17 residues. The CDR3 sequence: CASSRISGSEFGSEQFF. DNA for the CDR3: TGCGCCAGCAGCAGAATTAGCGGGAGTGAATTTGGCAGTGAGCAGTTCTTC.